The clone carrying this T cell receptor (beta chain) was observed many times. The antigen remains unidentified. The ends were cut back, 6 bases at V and 4 bases at J, with 18 bases in the middle. The CDR3 consists of 15 residues. Germline V gene sequence: CDR1 MNHEY, CDR2 SVGAGI. This entry comes from a study of human T cells and chemical hapten exposure. About the study: Variation in per-sample TCR yields came mainly from small pooled library volume differences. The study's findings and limits: TCRs exceeding 1 in 1000 frequency stayed unchanged with DPC sensitization.

As to time point: healthy volunteer bleed at 2 weeks. Extraction of total RNA was performed on unfractionated whole blood. Unique molecular identifiers were linked by the library to individual cDNA molecules. Original processing methods: Sample TCR totals centred on a median of approximately 96,000, ranging roughly 23,224 to 700,000. TCRdb reanalysed the RACE reads using MiXCR and keeps one entry per CDR3 protein. TCRdb's processing, not the authors', yielded these V and J calls. The profile shows 28,000 or so distinct CDR3 sequences, about 7% of them singletons. The specimen was whole blood. The chain couples TRBV6-5 to TRBJ1-2; D is ambiguous. The sequence was collected from a human donor in good health. Some clones in this sample may be carry-over from other donors' samples. CDR3 nucleotide sequence: TGTGCCAGCAGCCCTTGGCGCGCGGGCAGCTATGGCTACACCTTC. Amino acid sequence: CASSPWRAGSYGYTF.